Sequencing of this T cell receptor (beta chain) was carried out in a study of cytomegalovirus exposure and HLA in healthy donors. Looking at the study overall: HLA-typed donors contributed some 77 million unique TCRs, which were held in an early data release. General study results and limits: Highest at DRB1 and lowest at HLA-C, TCR association rates differed among HLA loci in a later analysis. A later analysis linked a missense DCLRE1C variant to TCR beta V- and J-gene trimming.

As to this clone: The antigen is unknown.

PCR employed 60 Vbeta and 13 Jbeta primers. Here immunoSEQ multiplex PCR was the method, and the copy in TCRdb shows in-frame clones only, minus some. This sample has some 150,000 clones, with around 85% found just once. The sequenced material came from PBMCs. The clonotype originates from a man aged 35 to 55 in good health and CMV-seronegative.

The chain's CDR3 is CASSPRQSGSPQHF. The CDR3, as DNA: TGTGCCAGCAGTCCCAGACAGTCAGGCTCACCCCAGCATTTT. The genes are TRBV27 and TRBJ1-5; D is possibly TRBD1 (5 bases). CDR3 length: 14 amino acids. Trimming removed 5 bases from V and 10 bases from J, with 18 bases in between. Germline CDR1 is MNHEY and CDR2 is SMNVEV (reference sequence).